This T cell receptor (beta chain) emerged from a study of blood T cell repertoires in COVID-19 (dated by TCRdb to 2018 to 2020). At the level of the whole study: Samples covering the acute and convalescent phases of COVID-19 were provided by collaborators in the United States, Italy and Spain. A de-identified subject ID, COVID-19 status, age in years and sex were almost always included in the sample metadata. The material from the prospective study consisted of cDNA or gDNA derived from T cells, B-cell-depleted T cells, or PBMCs. The dataset comprised deeply sampled blood TCRbeta repertoires from subjects exposed to, actively infected with, or recovered from COVID-19. Samples came from the ongoing ImmuneRACE study (first 160 participants) plus 1,254 subjects from 6 global collaborators. The repertoires were released in a freely available public database meant as a resource for research on the immune response to SARS-CoV-2. Where HLA class I and class II types were available, the types were taken from metadata supplied by the sample provider, not from assay-based typing. Beyond this particular receptor, the publication reports: The quantity of clinical and demographic metadata differed by source and by participant and was supplied without curation.

Collaborating institutions collected whole blood in K2EDTA tubes following their own protocols. For TCRbeta analysis, collaborators shipped samples in one of three forms: frozen whole blood, isolated PBMCs, or DNA extracted from either of those sample types. The immunoSEQ Assay, a bias-controlled multiplex PCR, was used to amplify TCRbeta CDR3 regions from genomic DNA. The original methods were these. Nucleated cell counts per sample were estimated from amplification of reference gene primers within the assay. To quantify the absolute abundance of each unique TCRbeta CDR3 rearrangement, sequence reads were collapsed and filtered. Productive Simpson clonality was computed per sample as the square root of Simpson's diversity index over productive rearrangements. Entries here come from immuneACCESS through TCRdb and include only in-frame sequences with V and J called. Some clones fail to appear in such tables; in the studies checked, an unresolved V gene covers under half of the shortfall, and the cause of the remainder is unknown. Clonal size and the V and J genes are those of that table, whereas D and trimming came from the DNA. The sample table lists 110,000 to 150,000 clones, around 81% of them with a count of one. The leading ten clones occupy approximately 8% of the sample.

Notes on this clone: Its antigen remains undetermined. Per-base quality was not reported, and no clone a single base away is much larger than it.

This TCR came from a human donor in a cohort sampled during active COVID-19. Sequencing was carried out using peripheral blood.

The DNA is as follows: TGTGCCACCAGTGATGGGAGCGGACTCGCCTACGAGCAGTACTTC. This codes for CATSDGSGLAYEQYF. Rearrangement joined TRBV24-1 to TRBJ2-7, and perhaps TRBD2 as D gene, on 5 matching bases. For CDR1 and CDR2, the germline V gene lists KGHDR and SFDVKD. V lost 3 bases and J lost 2 bases; the stretch between them is 13 bases long. The CDR3 holds 15 amino acids from the cysteine to the phenylalanine. Left in the record is the CDR3 DNA by itself, 45 bases read in frame from the first base.